Included here is one TCR beta chain sequence, with context. V was pared by 3 bases and J by 1 base, with 4 bases of the junction left unmatched. CDR3 length: 15 amino acids. CDR1 is SGHAT, CDR2 FQNNGV, per germline. These data originate in a study of blood T cell repertoires in COVID-19. The method was immunoSEQ multiplex PCR; TCRdb's version includes in-frame clones alone and lacks a portion of them. The sample lists fewer than 200,000 clones, 75% to 80% occurring once. The TCR sequence derives from a woman between 70 and 85 years old with acute or convalescent COVID-19. This sequence joins TRBV11-2 and TRBJ2-3; 7 positions agree with TRBD1. Material: peripheral blood. The DNA of the CDR3 is TGTGCCAGCAGCTTTTACGGACAGGGCACAGATACGCAGTATTTT. It yields the protein CASSFYGQGTDTQYF.